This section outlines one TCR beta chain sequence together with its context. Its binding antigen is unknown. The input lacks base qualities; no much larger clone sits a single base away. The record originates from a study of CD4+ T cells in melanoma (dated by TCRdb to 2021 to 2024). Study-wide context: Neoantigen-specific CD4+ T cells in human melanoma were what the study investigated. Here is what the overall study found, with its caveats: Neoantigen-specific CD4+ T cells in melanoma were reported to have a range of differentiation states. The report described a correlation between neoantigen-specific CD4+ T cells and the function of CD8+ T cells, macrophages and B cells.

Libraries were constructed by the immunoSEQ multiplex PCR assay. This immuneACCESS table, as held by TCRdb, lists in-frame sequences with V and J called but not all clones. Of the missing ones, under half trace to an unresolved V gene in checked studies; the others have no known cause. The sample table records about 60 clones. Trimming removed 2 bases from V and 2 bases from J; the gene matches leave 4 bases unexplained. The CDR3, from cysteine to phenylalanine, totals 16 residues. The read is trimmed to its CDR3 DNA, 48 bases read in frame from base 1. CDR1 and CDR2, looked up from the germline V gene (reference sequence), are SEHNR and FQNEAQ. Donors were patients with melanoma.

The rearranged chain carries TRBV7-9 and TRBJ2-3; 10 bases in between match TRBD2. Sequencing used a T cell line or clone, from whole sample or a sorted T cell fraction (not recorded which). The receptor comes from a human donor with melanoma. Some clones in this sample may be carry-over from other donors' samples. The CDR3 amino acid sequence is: CASSLTGTSVTDTQYF. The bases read TGTGCCAGCAGCTTAACCGGGACTAGCGTCACAGATACGCAGTATTTT.